The following is a T cell receptor (beta chain) sequence with its context. Antigen unknown. Germline lookup yields CDR1 DFQATT and CDR2 SNEGSKA (reference sequence). CDR3 length: 15 residues. The V end was cut by 2 bases, the J end by 1 base, with 13 bases between. Semi-nested PCR with Nested Universal Primer A followed constant-region reverse priming of full-length variable regions. TCRdb recomputed calls from the 5' RACE reads with MiXCR, one row per CDR3 protein. The sample has approximately 42,000 distinct CDR3 sequences; around 30% are singletons. Study-level findings and limits: Tumor Tregs overlapped most with tumor, then blood, naive CD4+ cells. Tumor memory CD4+ T cell TCR gene usage was found to cluster with blood and lymph node memory CD4+ cells and with lymph node naive CD4+ cells. Whole repertoires were not studied in the larger cohort, only one V-J beta rearrangement.

The chain couples TRBV20-1 to TRBJ2-3; D might be TRBD1 (5 bases). This clonotype was sampled from a female donor with breast cancer. Source material: memory CD4+ T cells sorted from a lymph node. Specified subset: memory CD4+ T cells, CD4+CD45RO+CD25-. CDR3 nucleotides: TGCAGTGCTAGATTCGGCCAGGGCCGCACAGATACGCAGTATTTT. It translates to CSARFGQGRTDTQYF.